This T cell receptor (beta chain) emerged from a study of cytomegalovirus exposure and HLA in healthy donors. This clone turned up a few times. Its matching antigen is unknown. Primers for the PCR totalled 60 Vbeta and 13 Jbeta. The repertoire was sequenced with immunoSEQ multiplex PCR; TCRdb's copy has only in-frame clones and lacks some. The sample yields about 130,000 clones, 70% to 80% seen once. CDR3 size: 16 residues. V gave up 0 bases and J gave up 0 bases; unmatched junction bases: 5. CDR1 is SGHRS, CDR2 YFSETQ, per germline. Study observations and caveats: Upon later analysis, TCR association rates were observed to vary by HLA locus, being highest for DRB1 and lowest for HLA-C.

The gene calls are TRBV5-1 and TRBJ1-1; 7 bases agree with TRBD1. Sequencing used PBMCs. The clonotype was recovered from a woman between 55 and 75 years old in good health and CMV-seropositive. The CDR3 loop is CASSLAAGQVNTEAFF. CDR3 sequence (DNA): TGCGCCAGCAGCTTGGCCGCAGGACAGGTGAACACTGAAGCTTTCTTT.